Listed here is a single T cell receptor beta chain. The source of the sample is a study of technical replicates of blood from several donors. Losses at the gene ends were 5 bases for V and 14 bases for J; bases not matched to a gene: 15. Per germline, CDR1 SNHLY and CDR2 FYNNEI. This CDR3 has 14 amino acids. Libraries were prepared by immunoSEQ multiplex PCR; TCRdb keeps only in-frame clonotypes and omits some of them. The repertoire holds about 81,000 clones, with 96% as singletons. The receptor was isolated from a human donor in good health. This chain joins TRBV2 and TRBJ2-5, with 9 bases that match TRBD2. Source material: T cells isolated from PBMCs. The chain's CDR3 is CASSRRLTSGAYYF. CDR3 DNA sequence: TGTGCCAGCAGTAGACGGTTGACTAGCGGCGCTTATTACTTC.